Shown below are 15 T cell receptor beta chains from a single sample sequenced in a study of T cells in Graves' hyperthyroidism and ophthalmopathy. Amplification of TCR beta CDR3 regions used RNA as the template. The HTBI primer set was used in a first-round RT-PCR of the TCR CDR3. TCRdb independently ran MiXCR on the multiplex PCR reads; one entry per CDR3 protein. The repertoire consists of some 620,000 distinct CDR3 sequences, with 15% to 20% occurring once and the leading ten covering 3% to 4.5%. The sample comprised blood. The receptors here all came from a woman aged 30 to 39 with Graves' hyperthyroidism.

This clonotype was counted between two and nine times. J is TRBJ2-7 and V is TRBV4-2; the match to TRBD1 covers 7 bases. CDR1 and CDR2 from the germline V gene are LGHNA and YNFKEQ. With 5 bases clipped from V and 2 bases from J, the junction kept 6 bases outside the gene matches. The CDR3 is 14 residues long. Here the CDR3 DNA reads TGTGCCAGCAGCACCTCCGGGACAGCCTACGAGCAGTACTTC. It specifies CASSTSGTAYEQYF.

The V gene is TRBV27, the J gene TRBJ2-7; D is ambiguous. CDR1 MNHEY and CDR2 SMNVEV come from the germline V gene (reference sequence). V lost 11 bases to trimming and J lost 5 bases, with 22 bases between them. The CDR3 has 14 residues. CDR3 loop: CARTFGRRVHEQYF. CDR3 in DNA: TGTGCCCGCACTTTTGGGCGAAGGGTCCACGAGCAGTACTTC.

This clonotype was picked up many times. V and J are TRBV3-1 and TRBJ2-7; TRBD2 matches 8 bases. The CDR3 extends over 15 amino acids. CDR1 LGHDT and CDR2 YNNKEL come from the germline V gene (reference sequence). V lost 3 bases to trimming and J lost 1 base; unmatched junction nucleotides: 5. CDR3 sequence reads: CASSHGLAGSYEQYF. The CDR3 DNA reads TGTGCCAGCAGCCACGGACTAGCCGGATCCTACGAGCAGTACTTC.

This clonotype was found many times. This rearrangement joins TRBV9 to TRBJ1-1; D is unresolved. This CDR3 is 13 amino acids long. Per the germline V gene, CDR1 is SGDLS and CDR2 is YYNGEE. V shed 1 base and J shed 4 bases, with 8 bases lying between them. The CDR3 bases are TGTGCCAGCAGCGTACAAAGCGGCACTGAAGCTTTCTTT. It translates to CASSVQSGTEAFF.

Remarks on this clonotype: A much larger clone sits a single nucleotide away, making a read error possible. The rearrangement uses TRBV6-1 and TRBJ2-7; D gene ambiguous. The CDR3 has 12 amino acids. Trimming removed 4 bases at V and 0 bases at J, with 4 bases between. Germline-derived CDR1 and CDR2 are MNHNS and SASEGT. CDR3 sequence (DNA): TGTGCCAGCAGTGCCATCTCCTACGAGCAGTACTTC. Translating gives CASSAISYEQYF.

This clonotype was found many times. The J gene is TRBJ1-1, the V gene TRBV18; D ambiguous. There are 15 residues in the CDR3. V was pared by 1 base and J by 3 bases, with 12 bases between. Germline CDR1 KGHSH, CDR2 LQKENI. CDR3 sequence (DNA): TGTGCCAGCTCACCACTTCCCGGTGCGGACACTGAAGCTTTCTTT. It yields the protein CASSPLPGADTEAFF.

This clonotype was seen a handful of times. It is unclear where the CDR3 begins or ends on the DNA, so no DNA is shown, and the CDR3 is as TCRdb lists it. J is TRBJ1-1 and V is TRBV7-9. The germline V gene has CDR1 SEHNR and CDR2 FQNEAQ (reference sequence). The CDR3 length is 16 residues, termini included. The chain's CDR3 is CASSFPLWEGETEAFF.

This clonotype was seen a handful of times. V and J are TRBV28 and TRBJ2-2; 8 bases are a match to TRBD1. Germline values: CDR1 MDHEN, CDR2 SYDVKM. The CDR3 spans 16 residues. V lost 5 bases, J lost 7 bases, and 12 bases stayed unmatched. Written as DNA, the CDR3 is TGTGCCAGCAGTGATCCCCAGGGGGCGGTCATCGGGGAGCTGTTTTTT. Its translation is CASSDPQGAVIGELFF.

The count of this clonotype is one. The chain carries TRBV10-3 and TRBJ1-6, with D unresolved. This CDR3 is 14 amino acids long. Trimming shortened V by 4 bases and J by 5 bases, and 9 bases separated the two germline ends. Germline V gene data show CDR1 as ENHRY and CDR2 as SYGVKD. The CDR3 loop is CAISVTDHNSPLHF. CDR3 in DNA: TGTGCCATCAGTGTGACGGATCATAATTCACCCCTCCACTTT.

Notes on this clonotype: An end of the junction differs from the germline gene, which may be a read error. The chain employs TRBV12-3 or TRBV12-4 and TRBJ2-7; D unclear. The CDR3 runs 15 residues. The CDR3 sequence is CATSLPAGSSYEQYF. Here the CDR3 DNA reads TGTGCCACCAGTTTGCCCGCCGGCAGCTCCTACGAGCAGTACTTC.

J is TRBJ2-5 and V is TRBV19; possibly TRBD2 for D (6 bases). This CDR3 has 16 residues. Germline-derived CDR1 and CDR2 are LNHDA and SQIVND (reference sequence). V was clipped by 5 bases and J by 9 bases, with 25 bases between them. In DNA, the CDR3 is TGTGCCAGTAGTTCGCAGACTCATGGACCGTCGGGGGCCCAGTACTTC. It translates to CASSSQTHGPSGAQYF.

This clonotype appeared a few times. The chain joins TRBV25-1 to TRBJ1-5, with D possibly TRBD1 on 5 matching bases. The V and J ends lost 11 bases and 7 bases respectively, with 18 bases between them. The CDR3 extends over 13 amino acids. Per the germline V gene, CDR1 is MGHDK and CDR2 is SYGVNS. The CDR3 loop is CAALSGGDQPQHF. In DNA form, the CDR3 reads TGTGCCGCACTCTCTGGAGGGGACCAGCCCCAGCATTTT.

Regarding this clonotype: A much larger clone sits a single nucleotide away, making a read error possible. This rearrangement joins TRBV6-1 to TRBJ2-3; 10 nucleotides line up with TRBD2. The CDR3 extends over 15 amino acids. Trimming cost V 8 bases and J 6 bases; bases outside gene matches: 11. Germline assignment: CDR1 MNHNS and CDR2 SASEGT. The CDR3 region has the DNA TGTGCCAGCGGGGGACTAGCGTTAGCGGTGGATACGCAGTATTTT. Translating it yields CASGGLALAVDTQYF.

This clonotype occurred many times. The V and J genes are TRBV20-1 and TRBJ2-3; D remains ambiguous. This CDR3 has 11 amino acids. The V and J ends lost 3 bases and 3 bases respectively, with 4 bases between them. Germline CDR1 reads DFQATT; CDR2 reads SNEGSKA (reference sequence). CDR3 loop: CSARWTDTQYF. DNA of the CDR3: TGCAGTGCTAGGTGGACAGATACGCAGTATTTT.

This clonotype was seen repeatedly, ten times or more. This chain connects TRBV7-9 to TRBJ2-1; D not certain. CDR3 length equals 15 residues. V dropped 0 bases and J dropped 9 bases, with 15 bases sitting between them. CDR1 is SEHNR and CDR2 is FQNEAQ in the germline V gene (reference sequence). CDR3 in amino acids: CASSLARLGWGEQFF. CDR3 DNA: TGTGCCAGCAGCTTAGCGCGGCTGGGGTGGGGTGAGCAGTTCTTC.